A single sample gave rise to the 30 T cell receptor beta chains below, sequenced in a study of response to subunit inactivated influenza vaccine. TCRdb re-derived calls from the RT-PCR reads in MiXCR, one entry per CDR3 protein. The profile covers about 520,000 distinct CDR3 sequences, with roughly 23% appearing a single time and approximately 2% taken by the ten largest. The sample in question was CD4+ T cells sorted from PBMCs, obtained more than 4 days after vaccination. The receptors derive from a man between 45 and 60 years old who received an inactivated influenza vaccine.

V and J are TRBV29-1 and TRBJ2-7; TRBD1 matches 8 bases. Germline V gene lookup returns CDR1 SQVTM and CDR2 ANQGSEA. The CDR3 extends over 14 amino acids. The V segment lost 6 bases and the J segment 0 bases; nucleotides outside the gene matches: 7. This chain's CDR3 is CSVWDRTSSYEQYF. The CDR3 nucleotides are TGCAGCGTGTGGGACAGGACCAGCTCCTACGAGCAGTACTTC.

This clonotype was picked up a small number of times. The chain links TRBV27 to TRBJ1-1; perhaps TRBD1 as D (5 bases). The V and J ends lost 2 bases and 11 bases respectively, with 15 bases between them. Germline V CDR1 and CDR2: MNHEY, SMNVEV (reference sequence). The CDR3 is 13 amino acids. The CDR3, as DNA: TGTGCCAGCAGTTTACGGGAGGGCAGGGAGGCTTTCTTT. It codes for CASSLREGREAFF.

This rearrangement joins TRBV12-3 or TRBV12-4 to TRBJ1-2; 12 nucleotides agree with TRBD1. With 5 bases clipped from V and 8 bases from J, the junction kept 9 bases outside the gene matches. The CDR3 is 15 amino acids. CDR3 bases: TGTGCCAGCAGTAAACCGGGACAGGGGGCTCGCGGCTACACCTTC. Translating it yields CASSKPGQGARGYTF.

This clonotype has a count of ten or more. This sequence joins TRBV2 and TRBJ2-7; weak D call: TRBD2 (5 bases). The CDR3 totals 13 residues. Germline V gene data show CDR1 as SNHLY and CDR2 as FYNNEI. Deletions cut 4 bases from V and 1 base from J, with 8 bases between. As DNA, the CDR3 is TGTGCCAGCAGTGTTACGGGGTCCTACGAGCAGTACTTC. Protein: CASSVTGSYEQYF.

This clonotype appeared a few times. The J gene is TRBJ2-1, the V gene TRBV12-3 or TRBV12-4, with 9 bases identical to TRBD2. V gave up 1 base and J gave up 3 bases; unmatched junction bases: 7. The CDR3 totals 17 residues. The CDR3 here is CASSLGSSGGLYNEQFF. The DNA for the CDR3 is TGTGCCAGCAGTTTAGGTTCCAGCGGGGGGCTCTACAATGAGCAGTTCTTC.

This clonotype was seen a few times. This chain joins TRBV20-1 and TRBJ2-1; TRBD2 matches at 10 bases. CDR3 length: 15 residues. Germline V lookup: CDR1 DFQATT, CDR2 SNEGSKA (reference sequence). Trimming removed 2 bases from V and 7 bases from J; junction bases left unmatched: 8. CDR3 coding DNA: TGCAGTGCTAGACCCCTACTAGCGGGGCCTAATGAGCAGTTCTTC. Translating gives CSARPLLAGPNEQFF.

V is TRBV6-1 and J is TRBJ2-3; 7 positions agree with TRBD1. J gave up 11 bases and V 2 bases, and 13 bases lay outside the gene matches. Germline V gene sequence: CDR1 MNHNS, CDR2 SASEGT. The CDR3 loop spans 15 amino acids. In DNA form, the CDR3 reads TGTGCCAGCAGTGAAAACTCCCTAGAAGGGGACAGGCAGTATTTT. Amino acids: CASSENSLEGDRQYF.

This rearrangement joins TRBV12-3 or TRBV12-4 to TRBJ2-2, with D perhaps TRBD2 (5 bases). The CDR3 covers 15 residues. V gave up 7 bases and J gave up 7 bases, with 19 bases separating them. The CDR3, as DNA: TGTGCCAGCACCCCGGACTCGCGTATGGGCGGGGAGCTGTTTTTT. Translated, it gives CASTPDSRMGGELFF.

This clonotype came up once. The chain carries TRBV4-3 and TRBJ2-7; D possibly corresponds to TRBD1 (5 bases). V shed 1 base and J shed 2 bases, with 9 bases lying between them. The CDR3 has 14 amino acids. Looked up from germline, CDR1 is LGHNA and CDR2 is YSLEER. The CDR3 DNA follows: TGCGCCAGCAGCCAAGTCGGACAAACCTACGAGCAGTACTTC. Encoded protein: CASSQVGQTYEQYF.

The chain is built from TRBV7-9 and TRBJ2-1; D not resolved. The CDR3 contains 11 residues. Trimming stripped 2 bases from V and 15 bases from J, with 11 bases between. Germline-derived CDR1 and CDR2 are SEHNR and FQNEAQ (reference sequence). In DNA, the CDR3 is TGTGCCAGCAGCTTAAGACTGGACCTGTTCTTC. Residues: CASSLRLDLFF.

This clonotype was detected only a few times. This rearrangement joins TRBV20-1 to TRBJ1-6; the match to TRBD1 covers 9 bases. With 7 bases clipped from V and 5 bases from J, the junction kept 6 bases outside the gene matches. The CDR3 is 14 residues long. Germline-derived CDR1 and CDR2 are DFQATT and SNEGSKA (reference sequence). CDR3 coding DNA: TGCAGTGGTTCGGGGGACAGGGATAATTCACCCCTCCACTTT. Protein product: CSGSGDRDNSPLHF.

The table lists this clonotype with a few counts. CDR3 region: CAISERDRSNEQFF. Written as DNA, the CDR3 is TGTGCCATCAGTGAACGGGACAGATCCAATGAGCAGTTCTTC. This chain uses TRBV10-3 with TRBJ2-1, with TRBD1 matching over 7 bases. Germline V gene lookup returns CDR1 ENHRY and CDR2 SYGVKD. The CDR3 runs to 14 residues. The trim removed 3 bases at V and 6 bases at J, leaving 5 bases unmatched.

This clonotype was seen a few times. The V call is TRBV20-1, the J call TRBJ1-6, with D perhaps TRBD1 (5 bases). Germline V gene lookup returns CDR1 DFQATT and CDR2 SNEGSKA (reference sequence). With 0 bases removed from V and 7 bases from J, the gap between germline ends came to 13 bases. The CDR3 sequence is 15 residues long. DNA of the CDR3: TGCAGTGCTAGAGATGGGGGGGTGATCAATTCACCCCTCCACTTT. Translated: CSARDGGVINSPLHF.

For the CDR3, the DNA is TGTGCCAGCAGCTTTGGCCCGGACACCTCCTACGAGCAGTACTTC. Protein sequence: CASSFGPDTSYEQYF. V gene TRBV7-9 combines with J gene TRBJ2-7, with D possibly TRBD1 on 5 matching bases. Trimming pared 3 bases from V and 0 bases from J, leaving 12 bases between. CDR1 is SEHNR, CDR2 FQNEAQ, per germline (reference sequence). There are 15 residues in the CDR3.

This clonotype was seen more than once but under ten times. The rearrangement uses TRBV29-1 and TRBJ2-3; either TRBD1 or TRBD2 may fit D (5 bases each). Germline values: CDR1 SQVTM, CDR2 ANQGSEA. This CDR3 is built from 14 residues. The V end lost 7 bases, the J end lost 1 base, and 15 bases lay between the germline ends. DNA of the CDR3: TGCAGCGGGCGAAAGGGACCGGGCACAGATACGCAGTATTTT. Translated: CSGRKGPGTDTQYF.

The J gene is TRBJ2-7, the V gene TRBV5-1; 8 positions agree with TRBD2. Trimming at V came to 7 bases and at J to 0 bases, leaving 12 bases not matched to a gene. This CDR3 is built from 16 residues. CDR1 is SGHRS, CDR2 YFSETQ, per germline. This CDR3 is CASSISTSGFSYEQYF. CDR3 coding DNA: TGCGCCAGCTCCATTAGCACTAGCGGATTCTCCTACGAGCAGTACTTC.

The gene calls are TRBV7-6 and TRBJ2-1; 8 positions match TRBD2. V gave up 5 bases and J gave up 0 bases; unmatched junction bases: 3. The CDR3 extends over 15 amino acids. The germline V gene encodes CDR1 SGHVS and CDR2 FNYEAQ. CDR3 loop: CASSAGTSSYNEQFF. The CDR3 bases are TGTGCCAGCAGCGCCGGGACTAGCTCCTACAATGAGCAGTTCTTC.

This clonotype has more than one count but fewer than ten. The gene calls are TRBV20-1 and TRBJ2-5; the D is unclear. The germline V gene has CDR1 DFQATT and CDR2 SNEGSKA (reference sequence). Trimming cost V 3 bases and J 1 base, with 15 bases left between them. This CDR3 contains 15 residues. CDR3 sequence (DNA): TGCAGTGCTAGGAGCCCCACGGGCTTCCAAGAGACCCAGTACTTC. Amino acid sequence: CSARSPTGFQETQYF.

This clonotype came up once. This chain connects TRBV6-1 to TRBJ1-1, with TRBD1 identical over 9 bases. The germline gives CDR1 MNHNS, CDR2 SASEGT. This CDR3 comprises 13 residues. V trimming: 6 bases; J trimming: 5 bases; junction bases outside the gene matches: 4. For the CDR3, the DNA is TGTGCCAGCAGGGACAGGGGTACGACTGAAGCTTTCTTT. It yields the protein CASRDRGTTEAFF.

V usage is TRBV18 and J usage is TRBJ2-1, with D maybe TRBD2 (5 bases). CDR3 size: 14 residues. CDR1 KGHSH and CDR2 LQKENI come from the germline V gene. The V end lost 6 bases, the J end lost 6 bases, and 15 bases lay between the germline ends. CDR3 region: CASSSDWGGNEQFF. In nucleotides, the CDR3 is TGTGCCAGCTCTTCGGACTGGGGTGGCAATGAGCAGTTCTTC.

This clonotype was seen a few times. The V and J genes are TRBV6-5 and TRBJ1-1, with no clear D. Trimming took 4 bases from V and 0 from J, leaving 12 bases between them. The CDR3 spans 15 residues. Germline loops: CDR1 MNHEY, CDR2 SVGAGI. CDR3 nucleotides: TGTGCCAGCAGTTTAGGATCGGAGTTGAACACTGAAGCTTTCTTT. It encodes CASSLGSELNTEAFF.

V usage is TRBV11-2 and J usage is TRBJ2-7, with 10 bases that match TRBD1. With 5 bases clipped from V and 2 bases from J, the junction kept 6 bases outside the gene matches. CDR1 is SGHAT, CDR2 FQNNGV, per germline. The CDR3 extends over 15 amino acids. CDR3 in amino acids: CASSTLTGGPYEQYF. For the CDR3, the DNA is TGTGCCAGCAGCACCCTGACAGGGGGCCCCTACGAGCAGTACTTC.

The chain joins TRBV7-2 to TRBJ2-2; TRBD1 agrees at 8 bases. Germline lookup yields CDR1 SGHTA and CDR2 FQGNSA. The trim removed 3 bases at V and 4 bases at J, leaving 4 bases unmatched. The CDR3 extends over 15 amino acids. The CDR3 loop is CASSLTGVSTGELFF. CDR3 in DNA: TGTGCCAGCAGCTTGACAGGGGTGTCCACCGGGGAGCTGTTTTTT.

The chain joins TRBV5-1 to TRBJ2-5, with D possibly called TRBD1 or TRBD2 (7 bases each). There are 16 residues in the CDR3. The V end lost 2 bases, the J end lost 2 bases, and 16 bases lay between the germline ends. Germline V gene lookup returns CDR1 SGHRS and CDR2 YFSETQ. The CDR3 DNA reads TGCGCCAGCAGCTTCTCCAGGGGGGGACCTCAAGAGACCCAGTACTTC. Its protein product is CASSFSRGGPQETQYF.

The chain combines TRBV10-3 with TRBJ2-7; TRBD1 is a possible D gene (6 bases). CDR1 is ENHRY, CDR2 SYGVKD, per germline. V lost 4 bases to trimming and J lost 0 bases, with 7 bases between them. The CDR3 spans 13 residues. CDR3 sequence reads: CAISAGVSYEQYF. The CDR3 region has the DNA TGTGCCATCAGTGCAGGGGTCTCCTACGAGCAGTACTTC.

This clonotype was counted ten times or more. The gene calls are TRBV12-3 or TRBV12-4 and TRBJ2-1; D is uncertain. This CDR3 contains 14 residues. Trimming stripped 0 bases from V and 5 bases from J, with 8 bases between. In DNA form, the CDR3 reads TGTGCCAGCAGTTTAGCTTTTATCAACAATGAGCAGTTCTTC. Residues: CASSLAFINNEQFF.

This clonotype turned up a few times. The CDR3 spells CATWAGDYEKLFF. CDR3 DNA: TGTGCCACCTGGGCTGGTGATTATGAAAAACTGTTTTTT. The chain employs TRBV28 and TRBJ1-4, with D unresolved. The CDR3 contains 13 residues. CDR1 MDHEN and CDR2 SYDVKM come from the germline V gene. Trimming removed 10 bases at V and 6 bases at J, with 15 bases between.

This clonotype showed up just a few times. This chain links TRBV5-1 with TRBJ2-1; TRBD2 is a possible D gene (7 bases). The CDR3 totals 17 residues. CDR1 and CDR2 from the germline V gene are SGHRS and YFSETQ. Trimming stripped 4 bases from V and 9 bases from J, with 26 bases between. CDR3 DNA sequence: TGCGCCAGCAGCCATTCCTTCTGGGGGGGGGCCAACGCTGAGCAGTTCTTC. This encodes CASSHSFWGGANAEQFF.

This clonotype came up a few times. CDR3 region: CASSKPVRTGANTGELFF. CDR3 DNA sequence: TGTGCCAGCAGCAAACCAGTCCGGACAGGGGCGAACACCGGGGAGCTGTTTTTT. The chain joins TRBV21-1 to TRBJ2-2; TRBD1, the D gene given by the table, was not confirmed from the DNA. TRBV21-1 is a listed pseudogene. This CDR3 spans 18 amino acids.

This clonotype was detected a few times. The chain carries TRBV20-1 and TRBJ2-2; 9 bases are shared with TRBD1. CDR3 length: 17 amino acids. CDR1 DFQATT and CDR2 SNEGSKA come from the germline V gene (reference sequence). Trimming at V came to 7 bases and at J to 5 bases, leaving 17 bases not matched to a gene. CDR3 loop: CSVPMGQGVFGTGELFF. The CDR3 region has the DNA TGCAGTGTTCCTATGGGACAGGGCGTTTTTGGGACCGGGGAGCTGTTTTTT.